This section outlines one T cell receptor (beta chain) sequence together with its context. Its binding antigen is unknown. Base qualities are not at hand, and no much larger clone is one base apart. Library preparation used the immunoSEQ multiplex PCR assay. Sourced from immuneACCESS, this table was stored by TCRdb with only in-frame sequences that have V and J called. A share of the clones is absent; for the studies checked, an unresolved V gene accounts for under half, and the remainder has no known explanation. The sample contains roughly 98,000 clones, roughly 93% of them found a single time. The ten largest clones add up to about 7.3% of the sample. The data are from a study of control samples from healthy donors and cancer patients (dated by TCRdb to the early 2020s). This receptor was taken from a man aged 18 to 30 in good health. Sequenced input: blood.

The CDR3 amino acid sequence is: CASSRDSVTNEKLFF. The DNA sequence follows: TGTGCCAGCAGTCGGGACAGCGTAACTAATGAAAAACTGTTTTTT. The rearrangement combines TRBV6-5 with TRBJ1-4; TRBD1 matches 7 bases in the middle. Germline trimming amounts to 5 bases on V and 1 base on J, with 4 as the count of junction bases outside the gene matches. The CDR3 contains 15 residues, cysteine and phenylalanine counted. The DNA shown is the 45-base CDR3, in frame from base 1. CDR1 and CDR2 were assigned from the germline V gene as MNHEY and SVGAGI.